This entry concerns a single TCR beta chain. What it recognizes is unknown. Clones were read by immunoSEQ multiplex PCR, and TCRdb kept only the in-frame ones, dropping some. The sample lists approximately 24,000 clones, approximately 82% occurring once. Brentuximab vedotin exposure varied, and every patient relapsed after autologous stem cell transplantation. The data derive from a study of PD-1 blockade in classical Hodgkin lymphoma. Study conclusions and caveats: The study found that TCR diversity rose significantly by C4D1 in CD4+ but not CD8+ cells. Repertoire differences have undefined causes, possibly disease activity or prior therapy.

The V gene's germline CDR1 is SGHNT and CDR2 YYREEE (reference sequence). The CDR3 extends over 14 amino acids. V dropped 5 bases and J dropped 1 base, with 13 bases sitting between them. The rearrangement links TRBV5-4 to TRBJ2-7; possibly TRBD2 for D (6 bases). The sample consisted of peripheral blood mononuclear cells (PBMCs), taken before the second cycle of nivolumab. The sequence came from a human donor with classical Hodgkin lymphoma. Written as DNA, the CDR3 is TGTGCCAGCAGGTTTCTGGGGGGTTCCTACGAGCAGTACTTC. This translates into CASRFLGGSYEQYF.